Presented here are 30 T cell receptor beta chains from one specimen sequenced in a study of glioma-infiltrating T cells. Using RNA template, CDR3s of TCR alpha and beta were amplified with iRepertoire arm-PCR. One entry per CDR3 protein results from TCRdb running MiXCR on the multiplex PCR reads. In the table there are under 200,000 distinct CDR3 sequences, around 40% of which are singletons. Sequenced: glioma tissue, nonneoplastic brain tissue, or PBMCs (not recorded which). These receptors all stem from a human donor with low-grade glioma or glioblastoma, undergoing nonglioma brain surgery, or in good health (not recorded which).

This clonotype occurred many times. V usage is TRBV7-9 and J usage is TRBJ1-3; D unresolved. Germline V CDR1 and CDR2: SEHNR, FQNEAQ (reference sequence). This CDR3 contains 12 residues. V was trimmed by 6 bases and J by 4 bases, leaving 7 bases between them. CDR3 residues: CASSLLGNTIYF. The CDR3, as DNA: TGTGCCAGCAGTTTATTAGGAAACACCATATATTTT.

The gene calls are TRBV20-1 and TRBJ2-3, with TRBD2 identical over 12 bases. J gave up 4 bases and V 4 bases, and 12 bases lay outside the gene matches. This CDR3 region has 17 residues. Per the germline V gene, CDR1 is DFQATT and CDR2 is SNEGSKA (reference sequence). This CDR3 is CSATLGASGREADTQYF. DNA of the CDR3: TGCAGTGCTACCCTCGGGGCTAGCGGGAGGGAGGCAGATACGCAGTATTTT.

This clonotype showed up many times. The rearrangement links TRBV20-1 to TRBJ2-1; D call uncertain. CDR3 length equals 13 residues. Germline CDR1 is DFQATT and CDR2 is SNEGSKA (reference sequence). The germline V and J ends were trimmed by 0 bases and 8 bases, with 11 bases remaining between them. This CDR3 reads CSARDPRRDEQFF. As DNA, the CDR3 is TGCAGTGCTAGAGATCCTAGAAGGGATGAGCAGTTCTTC.

This clonotype was recorded a few times. V and J are TRBV4-1 and TRBJ1-5; D remains unclear. The CDR3 runs 16 residues. Germline CDR1 reads MGHRA; CDR2 reads YSYEKL. The V gene lost 1 base and the J gene lost 3 bases, with 13 bases spanning the gap. CDR3 nucleotides: TGCGCCAGCAGCCAAGCTGCTGATCGGACCAATCAGCCCCAGCATTTT. Its translation is CASSQAADRTNQPQHF.

This clonotype has only a few counts. This may stem from a read error, because a much larger clone lies one nucleotide away. The chain carries TRBV28 and TRBJ1-3, with unresolved D. V was clipped by 4 bases and J by 6 bases, with 4 bases between them. The CDR3 consists of 11 residues. Germline V gene sequence: CDR1 MDHEN, CDR2 SYDVKM. The CDR3 DNA is TGTGCCAGCAGTTCCGTAAACACCATATATTTT. This codes for CASSSVNTIYF.

This clonotype was seen at least ten times. The chain links TRBV5-1 to TRBJ2-1; D is perhaps TRBD2 (5 bases). Germline-derived CDR1 and CDR2 are SGHRS and YFSETQ. With 2 bases removed from V and 3 bases from J, the gap between germline ends came to 6 bases. The CDR3 spans 13 residues. The CDR3 coding sequence is TGCGCCAGCAGCTTTAGCGACTACAATGAGCAGTTCTTC. This gives the protein CASSFSDYNEQFF.

For this clonotype: A junction boundary mismatches the germline segment, possibly from a read error. The gene calls are TRBV5-4 and TRBJ2-7; 12 nucleotides agree with TRBD2. Germline V gene sequence: CDR1 SGHNT, CDR2 YYREEE (reference sequence). This CDR3 has 15 amino acids. The DNA for the CDR3 is TGTGCCAGCAGTCCTCTAGCGGGGGGGTACTACGGGCAGTACTTC. This sequence encodes CASSPLAGGYYGQYF.

This clonotype occurred a few times. Since a much larger clone is just one base distant, this may be a read error. The chain recombines TRBV28 with TRBJ2-3; 7 nucleotides align to TRBD2. The CDR3 runs to 18 residues. Losses at the gene ends were 5 bases for V and 2 bases for J; bases not matched to a gene: 16. CDR1 is MDHEN and CDR2 is SYDVKM in the germline V gene. As DNA, the CDR3 is TGTGCCAGCAGTAGAGACGGACTAGAGGGTGACGACACAGATACGCAGTATTTT. Protein product: CASSRDGLEGDDTDTQYF.

Turning to this clonotype: A much larger clone lies one base from this, so it may be a read error. The chain couples TRBV12-3 or TRBV12-4 to TRBJ1-5; the D is unclear. The CDR3 loop spans 15 amino acids. V was pared by 3 bases and J by 7 bases, with 16 bases between. CDR3 nucleotides: TGTGCCAGCAGTTTCATGGGGTACCTTAGCCAGCCCCAGCATTTT. It translates to CASSFMGYLSQPQHF.

As concerns this clonotype: A much larger clone differs from this one at a single base, so this may be a read error. The chain recombines TRBV12-3 or TRBV12-4 with TRBJ2-5, with D hard to call. Trimming removed 3 bases from V and 5 bases from J, with 16 bases in between. This CDR3 region has 15 residues. CDR3 nucleotide sequence: TGTGCCAGCAGTTTCCGGACCTCCTGGGATGAGACCCAGTACTTC. Its translation is CASSFRTSWDETQYF.

This chain joins TRBV5-1 and TRBJ2-3; the D call may be TRBD1 or TRBD2 (5 bases each). The CDR3 has 16 amino acids. The V end lost 2 bases, the J end lost 4 bases, and 17 bases lay between the germline ends. CDR1 is SGHRS, CDR2 YFSETQ, per germline. The CDR3 loop reads CASSFSRGDGADTQYF. CDR3 DNA: TGCGCCAGCAGCTTTTCGAGGGGTGACGGAGCAGATACGCAGTATTTT.

In its sample, this clonotype was seen many times. The chain couples TRBV20-1 to TRBJ2-1; no reliable D call. The CDR3 is made up of 15 amino acids. The germline V and J ends were trimmed by 2 bases and 0 bases, with 11 bases remaining between them. Germline values: CDR1 DFQATT, CDR2 SNEGSKA (reference sequence). Written as DNA, the CDR3 is TGCAGTGCTAGACCTCTAACCGGCTCCTACAATGAGCAGTTCTTC. Protein product: CSARPLTGSYNEQFF.

The chain links TRBV3-1 to TRBJ1-1; 8 positions match TRBD1. Looked up from germline, CDR1 is LGHDT and CDR2 is YNNKEL (reference sequence). The length of the CDR3 is 13 residues. V lost 2 bases, J lost 10 bases, and 6 bases stayed unmatched. CDR3 in DNA: TGTGCCAGCAGCCAACAAGACAGGGGAGGAGCTTTCTTT. Translated: CASSQQDRGGAFF.

The chain combines TRBV28 with TRBJ2-7; D remains unclear. The CDR3 length is 15 residues. V lost 6 bases and J 4 bases, leaving 19 bases between the germline ends. Per the germline V gene, CDR1 is MDHEN and CDR2 is SYDVKM. The CDR3 DNA reads as TGTGCCAGCAGCACCTATGGACCCACATTTTACGAGCAGTACTTC. It encodes CASSTYGPTFYEQYF. The full variable domain, its missing parts supplied by reference TRBV28 and TRBJ2-7, is DVKVTQSSRYLVKRTGEKVFLECVQDMDHENMFWYRQDPGLGLRLIYFSYDVKMKEKGDIPEGYSVSREKKERFSLILESASTNQTSMYLCASSTYGPTFYEQYFGPGTRLTVT.

This clonotype appeared many times. V usage is TRBV2 and J usage is TRBJ2-1, with D unresolved. This CDR3 comprises 12 residues. From germline, CDR1 is SNHLY and CDR2 FYNNEI. V shed 5 bases and J shed 9 bases, with 11 bases lying between them. CDR3 nucleotide sequence: TGTGCCAGCAGTACCGACCCGGGTGAGCAGTTCTTC. This sequence encodes CASSTDPGEQFF.

At least ten counts were recorded for this clonotype. V is TRBV27 and J is TRBJ2-1, with TRBD2 as a possible D gene (6 bases). The CDR3 consists of 15 residues. Trimming shortened V by 2 bases and J by 4 bases, and 12 bases separated the two germline ends. Germline V gene data show CDR1 as MNHEY and CDR2 as SMNVEV (reference sequence). CDR3 amino acids: CASSLRLAQYNEQFF. As DNA, the CDR3 is TGTGCCAGCAGTTTACGGCTAGCGCAGTACAATGAGCAGTTCTTC.

Of note for this clonotype: This may be a read error: a much more frequent sequence differs by one nucleotide. The chain couples TRBV2 to TRBJ1-5, with D perhaps TRBD1 (5 bases). CDR1 SNHLY and CDR2 FYNNEI come from the germline V gene. The CDR3 contains 14 residues. The chain's CDR3 is CASSLGLSNKPQHF. CDR3 bases: TGTGCCAGCAGCCTGGGACTGAGCAATAAGCCCCAGCATTTT.

J is TRBJ2-7 and V is TRBV2; 7 nucleotides agree with TRBD1. This CDR3 spans 16 amino acids. Germline CDR1 reads SNHLY; CDR2 reads FYNNEI. Trimming at V came to 6 bases and at J to 0 bases, leaving 11 bases not matched to a gene. As DNA, the CDR3 is TGTGCCAGCAGCCCTGTCGACAGGGCGAGCTCCTACGAGCAGTACTTC. As protein: CASSPVDRASSYEQYF.

There are many counts of this clonotype. The CDR3 protein is CAISGGGGMNTEAFF. The CDR3 coding sequence is TGTGCCATCAGTGGGGGCGGAGGTATGAACACTGAAGCTTTCTTT. The chain joins TRBV10-3 to TRBJ1-1, with TRBD1 as a possible D gene (5 bases). The CDR3 sequence is 15 residues long. Germline V gene sequence: CDR1 ENHRY, CDR2 SYGVKD. The V end was cut by 4 bases, the J end by 0 bases, with 12 bases between.

V gene TRBV5-1 combines with J gene TRBJ1-5; possibly TRBD1 for D (6 bases). V was clipped by 4 bases and J by 4 bases, with 12 bases between them. The germline V gene has CDR1 SGHRS and CDR2 YFSETQ. The CDR3 is 14 amino acids. CDR3 in DNA: TGCGCCAGCAGCAAACCGGGACAAAATCAGCCCCAGCATTTT. This codes for CASSKPGQNQPQHF.

This clonotype was observed a few times. V usage is TRBV3-1 and J usage is TRBJ1-1, with D possibly TRBD1 on 6 matching bases. V was clipped by 3 bases and J by 11 bases, with 16 bases between them. This CDR3 has 13 amino acids. Germline-derived CDR1 and CDR2 are LGHDT and YNNKEL (reference sequence). The CDR3 sequence is CASSQIQGFQAFF. Written as DNA, the CDR3 is TGTGCCAGCAGCCAGATACAGGGATTTCAGGCTTTCTTT.

This clonotype was observed at least ten times. V is TRBV7-9 and J is TRBJ1-5; 7 bases map to TRBD1. Trimming took 6 bases from V and 1 from J; bases not matched to a gene: 6. Germline V CDR1 and CDR2: SEHNR, FQNEAQ (reference sequence). The CDR3 spans 15 residues. In DNA form, the CDR3 reads TGTGCCAGCAGTCTTACAGGGGTAAGCAATCAGCCCCAGCATTTT. Translated, it gives CASSLTGVSNQPQHF.

About this clonotype itself: This may stem from a read error, because a much larger clone lies one nucleotide away. The chain recombines TRBV2 with TRBJ1-2; tentatively, D is TRBD1 (5 bases). This CDR3 has 14 amino acids. In germline, CDR1 is SNHLY, CDR2 FYNNEI. Trimming took 4 bases from V and 2 from J, leaving 11 bases between them. CDR3 in DNA: TGTGCCAGCAGTGGGCGGGGGGAGAACTATGGCTACACCTTC. Its protein is CASSGRGENYGYTF.

This clonotype was recorded many times. The chain is built from TRBV4-1 and TRBJ1-1; possible D gene TRBD1, 5 bases. This CDR3 spans 17 amino acids. Germline values: CDR1 MGHRA, CDR2 YSYEKL. The V end was cut by 4 bases, the J end by 1 base, with 19 bases between. CDR3 sequence: CASSPLGFGHSNTEAFF. Written as DNA, the CDR3 is TGCGCCAGCAGCCCCCTGGGCTTTGGACACTCGAACACTGAAGCTTTCTTT.

There are many counts of this clonotype. The CDR3 region has the DNA TGCAGTGCTAGAGAGTACACAGGGAACACTGAAGCTTTCTTT. This translates into CSAREYTGNTEAFF. The chain combines TRBV20-1 with TRBJ1-1; D might be TRBD1 (5 bases). CDR1 is DFQATT and CDR2 is SNEGSKA in the germline V gene (reference sequence). The V and J ends lost 0 bases and 1 base respectively, with 9 bases between them. CDR3 length equals 14 residues.

Comment on this clonotype: A much bigger clone sits one base away, suggesting this may be a read error. The chain joins TRBV28 to TRBJ2-7, with D unclear. The V end lost 3 bases, the J end lost 0 bases, and 15 bases lay between the germline ends. This CDR3 is built from 16 residues. The germline CDR1 and CDR2 sequences are MDHEN and SYDVKM. The CDR3 protein is CASSFYLSAVSYEQYF. The DNA for the CDR3 is TGTGCCAGCAGTTTCTACCTTTCCGCGGTCTCCTACGAGCAGTACTTC.

The CDR3, as DNA: TGTGCCAGCAGTTTTCAGGGGATAGACCCCCAGCATTTT. This translates into CASSFQGIDPQHF. The chain combines TRBV12-3 or TRBV12-4 with TRBJ1-5, with D possibly being TRBD1 (6 bases). The CDR3 contains 13 residues. Deletions cut 3 bases from V and 10 bases from J, with 13 bases between.

This clonotype came up many times. The J gene is TRBJ1-3, the V gene TRBV6-6; D ambiguous. CDR1 and CDR2 (germline): MNHNY, SVGAGI (reference sequence). V lost 2 bases and J lost 0, with 8 bases in between. The length of the CDR3 is 15 residues. CDR3 region: CASSYDRTSGNTIYF. Here the CDR3 DNA reads TGTGCCAGCAGTTACGACCGAACCTCTGGAAACACCATATATTTT.

In regard to this clonotype: A much larger clone lies a single base off, so this may be a read error. The chain combines TRBV2 with TRBJ1-1; D gene ambiguous. Germline V gene lookup returns CDR1 SNHLY and CDR2 FYNNEI. Trimming shortened V by 7 bases and J by 7 bases, and 7 bases separated the two germline ends. The CDR3 totals 10 residues. The CDR3 bases are TGTGCCAGCAAAGTGAGTGAAGCTTTCTTT. It is translated as CASKVSEAFF.

This clonotype was seen at least ten times. V usage is TRBV6-1 and J usage is TRBJ2-7; 8 bases are a match to TRBD2. Per the germline V gene, CDR1 is MNHNS and CDR2 is SASEGT. CDR3 length: 15 residues. The V segment lost 5 bases and the J segment 0 bases; nucleotides outside the gene matches: 6. CDR3 protein: CASSSSGLSSYEQYF. CDR3 in DNA: TGTGCCAGCAGTTCTAGCGGGTTAAGCTCCTACGAGCAGTACTTC.